This T cell receptor beta chain originates from a study of immune evolution from preneoplasia to lung adenocarcinoma. Germline CDR1 LNHDA, CDR2 SQIVND (reference sequence). Trimming removed 7 bases from V and 7 bases from J; junction bases left unmatched: 5. The CDR3 covers 14 residues. Assay: immunoSEQ multiplex PCR; the TCRdb copy retains only in-frame clones and omits some. The sample carries under 6,000 clones, approximately 83% recorded once. This receptor was obtained from a person aged 70 to 79 with lung adenocarcinoma. The sequenced sample was FFPE atypical adenomatous hyperplasia tissue from the lung. Subset given: atypical adenomatous hyperplasia (AAH), lung preneoplasia. V usage is TRBV19 and J usage is TRBJ1-5, with 12 positions matching TRBD1. The CDR3 region is CASTGTGGRQPQHF. The DNA of the CDR3 is TGTGCCAGTACCGGGACAGGGGGCCGACAGCCCCAGCATTTT.